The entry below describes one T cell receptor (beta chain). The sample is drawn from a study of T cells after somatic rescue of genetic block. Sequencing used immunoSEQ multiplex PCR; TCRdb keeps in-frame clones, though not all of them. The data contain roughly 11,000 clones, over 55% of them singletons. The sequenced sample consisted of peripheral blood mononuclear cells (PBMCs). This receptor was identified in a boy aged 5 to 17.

DNA of the CDR3: TGTGCCAGCAGCCAAGCACGCTACGAGCAGTACTTC. The encoded protein is CASSQARYEQYF. The chain links TRBV14 to TRBJ2-7; D gene unclear. CDR1 and CDR2 (germline): SGHDN, FVKESK. The CDR3 is 12 residues long. With 1 base removed from V and 3 bases from J, the gap between germline ends came to 4 bases.